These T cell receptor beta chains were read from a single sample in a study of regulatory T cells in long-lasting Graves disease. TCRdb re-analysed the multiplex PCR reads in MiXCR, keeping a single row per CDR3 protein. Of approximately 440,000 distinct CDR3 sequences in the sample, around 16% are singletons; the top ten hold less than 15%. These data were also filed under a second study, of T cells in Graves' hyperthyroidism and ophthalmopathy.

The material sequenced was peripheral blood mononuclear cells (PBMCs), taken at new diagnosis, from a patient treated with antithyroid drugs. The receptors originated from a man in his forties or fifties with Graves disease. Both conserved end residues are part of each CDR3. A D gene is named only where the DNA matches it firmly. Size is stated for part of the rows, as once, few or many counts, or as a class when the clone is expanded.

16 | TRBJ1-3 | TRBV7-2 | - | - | CASSPQGKGSGNTIYF | TGTGCCAGCAGCCCCCAGGGGAAAGGCTCTGGAAACACCATATATTTT
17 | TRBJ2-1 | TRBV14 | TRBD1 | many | CASSPPTGTGGYHEQFF | TGTGCCAGCAGCCCTCCTACCGGGACAGGAGGTTACCATGAGCAGTTCTTC
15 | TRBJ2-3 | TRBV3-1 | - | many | CASSLRGKVTDTQYF | TGTGCCAGCAGCCTGCGGGGAAAGGTCACAGATACGCAGTATTTT
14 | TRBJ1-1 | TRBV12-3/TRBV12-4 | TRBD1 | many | CASRPGQVVTEAFF | TGTGCCAGCAGGCCGGGACAGGTGGTCACTGAAGCTTTCTTT
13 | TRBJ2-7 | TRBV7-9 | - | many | CASSRDQKGEQYF | TGTGCCAGCAGCCGGGATCAAAAGGGGGAGCAGTACTTC
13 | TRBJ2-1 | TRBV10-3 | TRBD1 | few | CAIGGQGANEQFF | TGTGCCATCGGGGGACAGGGGGCAAATGAGCAGTTCTTC
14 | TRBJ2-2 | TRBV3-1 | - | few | CASSQSWNTGELFF | TGTGCCAGCAGCCAATCATGGAACACCGGGGAGCTGTTTTTT
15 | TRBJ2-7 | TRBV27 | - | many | CASKMSGGDSYEQYF | TGTGCCAGCAAAATGTCCGGAGGAGACTCCTACGAGCAGTACTTC
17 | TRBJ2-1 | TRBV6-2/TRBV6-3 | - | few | CASSYSGAQGLYNEQFF | TGTGCCAGCAGTTACTCCGGTGCGCAGGGACTCTACAATGAGCAGTTCTTC
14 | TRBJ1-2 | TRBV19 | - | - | CASSKGTFYYGYTF | TGTGCCAGTAGTAAGGGGACCTTTTACTATGGCTACACCTTC
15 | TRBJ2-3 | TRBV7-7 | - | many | CASSQTPGGTDTQYF | TGTGCTAGCAGTCAGACCCCAGGGGGCACAGATACGCAGTATTTT
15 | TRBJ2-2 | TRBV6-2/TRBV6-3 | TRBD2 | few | CASSSTSGSGGELFF | TGTGCCAGCAGTTCAACTAGCGGGAGTGGCGGGGAGCTGTTTTTT
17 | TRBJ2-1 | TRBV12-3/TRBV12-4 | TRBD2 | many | CASSYSTSGRSYNEQFF | TGTGCCAGCAGTTATTCGACTAGCGGGAGATCCTACAATGAGCAGTTCTTC
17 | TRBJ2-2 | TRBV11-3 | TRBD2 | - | CASSLAGSGRASGELFF | TGTGCCAGCAGCTTAGCCGGTAGCGGGAGGGCCTCCGGGGAGCTGTTTTTT
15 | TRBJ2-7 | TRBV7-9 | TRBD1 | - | CASSQAGQGAREQYF | TGTGCCAGCAGCCAAGCTGGACAGGGGGCGCGGGAGCAGTACTTC
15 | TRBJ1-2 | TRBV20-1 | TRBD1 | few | CSSQGGGQREYGYTF | TGCAGCAGCCAAGGAGGGGGACAGAGAGAATATGGCTACACCTTC
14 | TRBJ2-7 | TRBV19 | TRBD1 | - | CASSAGQGAGEQYF | TGTGCCAGTAGTGCGGGACAGGGGGCCGGGGAGCAGTACTTC
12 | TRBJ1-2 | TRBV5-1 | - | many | CASSSTVYGYTF | TGCGCCAGCAGCTCCACTGTATATGGCTACACCTTC
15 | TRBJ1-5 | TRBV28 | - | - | CAGSLRGAGNQPQHF | TGTGCCGGCAGTTTACGGGGGGCTGGCAATCAGCCCCAGCATTTT
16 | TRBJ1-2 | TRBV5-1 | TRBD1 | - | CASSLRTGPTIYGYTF | TGCGCCAGCAGCTTACGGACAGGCCCCACGATCTATGGCTACACCTTC
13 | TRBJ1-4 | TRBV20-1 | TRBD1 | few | CSARDRVVEKLFF | TGCAGTGCTAGGGACAGGGTGGTAGAAAAACTGTTTTTT
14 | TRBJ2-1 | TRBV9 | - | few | CASSVAVTRNERFF | TGTGCCAGCAGCGTAGCTGTGACTAGAAATGAGCGGTTCTTC
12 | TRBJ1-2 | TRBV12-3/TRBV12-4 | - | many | CASSLRVYGYTF | TGTGCCAGCAGTTTGCGGGTTTATGGCTACACCTTC
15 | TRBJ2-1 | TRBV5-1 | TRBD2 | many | CASSLGLAAYNEQFF | TGTGCCAGCAGCCTGGGACTAGCGGCCTACAATGAGCAGTTCTTC
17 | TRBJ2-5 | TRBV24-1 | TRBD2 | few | CATSDPKAGGQAETQYF | TGTGCCACCAGTGACCCCAAAGCGGGAGGCCAGGCAGAGACCCAGTACTTC
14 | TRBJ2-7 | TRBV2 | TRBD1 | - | CASKLGQAFYEQYF | TGTGCCAGCAAACTGGGACAGGCATTCTACGAGCAGTACTTC
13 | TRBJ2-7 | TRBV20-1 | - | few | CSALAISSYEQYF | TGCAGTGCTCTAGCGATCAGCTCCTACGAGCAGTACTTC
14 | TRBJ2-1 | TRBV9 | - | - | CASSVAGVNNEQFF | TGTGCCAGCAGCGTAGCCGGGGTTAACAATGAGCAGTTCTTC
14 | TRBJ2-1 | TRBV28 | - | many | CASSLVLGYSEQFF | TGTGCCAGCAGTTTAGTACTGGGCTACAGTGAGCAGTTCTTC
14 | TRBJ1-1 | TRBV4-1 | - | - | CASSQDRAYSEAFF | TGCGCCAGCAGCCAAGATCGAGCTTACTCCGAAGCTTTCTTT
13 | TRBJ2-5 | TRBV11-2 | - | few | CASSWGSQETQYF | TGTGCCAGCAGCTGGGGGAGCCAAGAGACCCAGTACTTC
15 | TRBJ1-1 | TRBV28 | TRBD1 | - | CASSPAGTGPTEAFF | TGTGCCAGCAGTCCCGCCGGGACAGGGCCCACTGAAGCTTTCTTT
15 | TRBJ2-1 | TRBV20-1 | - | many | CSASPLGIRGNEQFF | TGCAGTGCTAGCCCCCTGGGAATTCGAGGCAATGAGCAGTTCTTC
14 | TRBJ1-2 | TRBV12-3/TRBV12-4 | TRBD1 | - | CASSRTGVGHGYTF | TGTGCCAGCAGCCGGACAGGGGTAGGCCATGGCTACACCTTC
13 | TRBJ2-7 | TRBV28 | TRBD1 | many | CASTPGQGYEQYF | TGTGCCAGCACGCCCGGACAGGGCTACGAGCAGTACTTC
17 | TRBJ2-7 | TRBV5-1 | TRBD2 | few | CASSLFWTSGATYEQYF | TGCGCCAGCAGCTTGTTTTGGACTAGCGGGGCCACCTACGAGCAGTACTTC
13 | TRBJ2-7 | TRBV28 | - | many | CASSFLTTYEQYF | TGTGCCAGCAGTTTTCTGACCACCTACGAGCAGTACTTC
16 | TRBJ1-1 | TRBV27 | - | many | CASSLSIGGGRTEAFF | TGTGCCAGCAGTTTATCTATCGGGGGAGGGAGAACTGAAGCTTTCTTT
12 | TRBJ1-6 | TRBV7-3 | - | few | CASSFSLGPLHF | TGTGCCAGCAGTTTTAGCCTGGGACCCCTCCACTTT
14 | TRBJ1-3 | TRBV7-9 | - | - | CASSLADGRNTIYF | TGTGCCAGCAGCTTAGCAGACGGAAGAAACACCATATATTTT
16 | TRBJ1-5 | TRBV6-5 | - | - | CASSYSTRDSNQPQHF | TGTGCCAGCAGTTACTCTACCCGGGACAGCAATCAGCCCCAGCATTTT
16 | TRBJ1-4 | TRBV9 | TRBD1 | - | CASSPWTGATNEKLFF | TGTGCCAGCAGCCCATGGACAGGGGCAACTAATGAAAAACTGTTTTTT
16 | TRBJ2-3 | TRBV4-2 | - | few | CASSQEGGESTDTQYF | TGTGCCAGCAGCCAAGAGGGGGGAGAGAGCACAGATACGCAGTATTTT
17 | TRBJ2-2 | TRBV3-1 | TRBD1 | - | CASSQDRDRGNTGELFF | TGTGCCAGCAGCCAAGATCGGGACAGGGGAAACACCGGGGAGCTGTTTTTT
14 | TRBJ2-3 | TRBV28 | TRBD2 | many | CASSSGAGTDTQYF | TGTGCCAGCAGCAGCGGGGCGGGCACAGATACGCAGTATTTT
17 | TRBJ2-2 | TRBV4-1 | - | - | CASSRRPTDEVTGELFF | TGCGCCAGCAGCCGCAGGCCCACGGATGAAGTAACCGGGGAGCTGTTTTTT
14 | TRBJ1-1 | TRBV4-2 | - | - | CASSRPVVGTEAFF | TGTGCCAGCAGCCGCCCCGTCGTGGGAACTGAAGCTTTCTTT
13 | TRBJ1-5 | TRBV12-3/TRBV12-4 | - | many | CASSLRGNQPQHF | TGTGCCAGCAGTTTGAGGGGGAATCAGCCCCAGCATTTT
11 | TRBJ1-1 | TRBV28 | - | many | CASSDRREAFF | TGTGCCAGCAGTGACAGGAGGGAAGCTTTCTTT
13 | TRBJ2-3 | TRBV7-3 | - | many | CASSRKSGGLQYF | TGTGCCAGCAGCAGAAAGTCTGGGGGACTGCAGTATTTT
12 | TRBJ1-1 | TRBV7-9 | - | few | CASSSAGTEAFF | TGTGCCAGCAGCTCCGCGGGCACTGAAGCTTTCTTT
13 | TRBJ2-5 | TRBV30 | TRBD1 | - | CAWSAGTAETQYF | TGTGCCTGGAGTGCAGGGACAGCGGAGACCCAGTACTTC
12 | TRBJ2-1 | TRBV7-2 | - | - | CAQGGYYNEQFF | TGTGCCCAAGGGGGATACTACAATGAGCAGTTCTTC
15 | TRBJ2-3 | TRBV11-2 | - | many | CASSSGTRPTDTQYF | TGTGCCAGCAGCTCCGGGACCCGTCCCACAGATACGCAGTATTTT
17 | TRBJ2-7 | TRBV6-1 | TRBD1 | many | CATTGTARSANLYEQYF | TGTGCCACGACCGGGACAGCTCGTTCCGCAAACCTCTACGAGCAGTACTTC
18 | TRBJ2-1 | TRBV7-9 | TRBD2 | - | CASSPLGISGSWYNEQFF | TGTGCCAGCAGCCCCCTTGGGATAAGCGGGAGCTGGTACAATGAGCAGTTCTTC
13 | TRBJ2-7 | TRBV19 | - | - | CASSMDREGEQYF | TGTGCCAGTAGTATGGACAGGGAGGGCGAGCAGTACTTC
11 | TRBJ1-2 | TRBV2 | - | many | CASSPYYGYTF | TGTGCCAGCTCTCCCTACTATGGCTACACCTTC
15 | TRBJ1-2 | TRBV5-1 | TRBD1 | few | CASSLTTGTGDGYTF | TGCGCCAGCAGTCTCACCACCGGGACAGGGGATGGCTACACCTTC